This is a list of T cell receptor beta chains from one sample in a study of T cells after yellow fever vaccination. MiXCR was run by TCRdb on the 5' RACE reads, yielding one entry per CDR3 protein. The sample carries some 600,000 distinct CDR3 sequences, roughly 12% recorded once. This specimen consisted of PBMCs, obtained on the day of the yellow fever booster vaccination. The receptors shown here come from a young man who received the YFV17D yellow fever vaccine. Both conserved end residues are part of each CDR3. The order of the fields is J gene, clone size, V gene, D gene, CDR3 protein. A D gene is named only where the DNA matches it firmly. Not every row has a clone size; where given, it reads once, few, many or a size class.

>TRBJ1-4|.|TRBV4-2|TRBD1
CASSQSYRGSEKLFF
>TRBJ2-7|few|TRBV5-1|.
CASREAPGPRALYEQYF
>TRBJ2-1|many|TRBV5-1|TRBD2
CASSLVLAGSYNEQFF
>TRBJ2-1|.|TRBV5-3|TRBD1
CARSWPGQAPGGSYNEQFF
>TRBJ2-6|few|TRBV15|.
CATSRTRQGSGANVLTF
>TRBJ2-5|few|TRBV7-9|TRBD1
CASSLVGTGEGETQYF
>TRBJ2-7|.|TRBV5-4|TRBD2
CASSANSGRNEQYF
>TRBJ2-5|few|TRBV6-2/TRBV6-3|.
CASRNRELVTRGYF
>TRBJ2-7|.|TRBV5-1|TRBD2
CASGSGTLYEQYF
>TRBJ2-1|.|TRBV12-3/TRBV12-4|TRBD1
CASSPRTGRLDEQFF
>TRBJ2-5|.|TRBV29-1|.
CSTRKGETQYF
>TRBJ2-1|many|TRBV12-3/TRBV12-4|.
CASSFSGPYNEQFF
>TRBJ2-1|few|TRBV19|.
CASRVDLDNEQFF